This TCR beta chain was sequenced during a study of vaccination and CD4 T cells after COVID-19. Sequencing of the DNA from cultured CD4+ T cells was carried out with the Oncomine TCR Beta short-read assay. TCRdb redid the calling of the PCR reads with MiXCR, one entry per CDR3 protein. The sample includes 20,000 to 30,000 distinct CDR3 sequences, over 60% of them seen just once. A remark on this clonotype: Antigen unknown.

Treatment in this sample: approximately 11-day PBMC culture with coronavirus spike peptide pools or control peptides (ViraFEST assay). ViraFEST used peptide pools to expand antigen-specific T cells, then sequenced TCRs. Negative-selection isolation of CD4+ T cells was performed after 10 days of culture. V dropped 6 bases and J dropped 4; count of bases not matched to a gene: 8. There are 14 residues in the CDR3. CDR1 and CDR2 (germline): SQVTM, ANQGSEA. The V and J genes are TRBV29-1 and TRBJ1-1; 10 nucleotides align to TRBD1. What was sequenced was CD4+ T cells from blood, cultured in vitro. The receptor was isolated from a human donor who had recovered from COVID-19. The CDR3 protein is CSVYPGQGPTEAFF. As DNA, the CDR3 is TGCAGCGTCTACCCGGGACAGGGGCCCACTGAAGCTTTCTTT.